This T cell receptor beta chain came from a study of control samples from healthy donors and cancer patients. This CDR3 is 13 amino acids long. V gave up 2 bases and J gave up 0 bases, with 4 bases separating them. Germline CDR1 reads SGHRS; CDR2 reads YFSETQ. This table comes from immunoSEQ multiplex PCR, and its TCRdb copy is limited to in-frame clones, with some not included. This sample has 150,000 to 200,000 clones, with more than 80% found just once. Sequencing used blood. The V gene is TRBV5-1, the J gene TRBJ2-3; unclear D gene. The sequence derives from a man aged 30 to 45 in good health. In nucleotides, the CDR3 is TGCGCCAGCAGCTTTGGCAGCACAGATACGCAGTATTTT. It codes for CASSFGSTDTQYF. The full variable domain, its missing parts supplied by reference TRBV5-1 and TRBJ2-3, is KAGVTQTPRYLIKTRGQQVTLSCSPISGHRSVSWYQQTPGQGLQFLFEYFSETQRNKGNFPGRFSGRQFSNSRSEMNVSTLELGDSALYLCASSFGSTDTQYFGPGTRLTVL.